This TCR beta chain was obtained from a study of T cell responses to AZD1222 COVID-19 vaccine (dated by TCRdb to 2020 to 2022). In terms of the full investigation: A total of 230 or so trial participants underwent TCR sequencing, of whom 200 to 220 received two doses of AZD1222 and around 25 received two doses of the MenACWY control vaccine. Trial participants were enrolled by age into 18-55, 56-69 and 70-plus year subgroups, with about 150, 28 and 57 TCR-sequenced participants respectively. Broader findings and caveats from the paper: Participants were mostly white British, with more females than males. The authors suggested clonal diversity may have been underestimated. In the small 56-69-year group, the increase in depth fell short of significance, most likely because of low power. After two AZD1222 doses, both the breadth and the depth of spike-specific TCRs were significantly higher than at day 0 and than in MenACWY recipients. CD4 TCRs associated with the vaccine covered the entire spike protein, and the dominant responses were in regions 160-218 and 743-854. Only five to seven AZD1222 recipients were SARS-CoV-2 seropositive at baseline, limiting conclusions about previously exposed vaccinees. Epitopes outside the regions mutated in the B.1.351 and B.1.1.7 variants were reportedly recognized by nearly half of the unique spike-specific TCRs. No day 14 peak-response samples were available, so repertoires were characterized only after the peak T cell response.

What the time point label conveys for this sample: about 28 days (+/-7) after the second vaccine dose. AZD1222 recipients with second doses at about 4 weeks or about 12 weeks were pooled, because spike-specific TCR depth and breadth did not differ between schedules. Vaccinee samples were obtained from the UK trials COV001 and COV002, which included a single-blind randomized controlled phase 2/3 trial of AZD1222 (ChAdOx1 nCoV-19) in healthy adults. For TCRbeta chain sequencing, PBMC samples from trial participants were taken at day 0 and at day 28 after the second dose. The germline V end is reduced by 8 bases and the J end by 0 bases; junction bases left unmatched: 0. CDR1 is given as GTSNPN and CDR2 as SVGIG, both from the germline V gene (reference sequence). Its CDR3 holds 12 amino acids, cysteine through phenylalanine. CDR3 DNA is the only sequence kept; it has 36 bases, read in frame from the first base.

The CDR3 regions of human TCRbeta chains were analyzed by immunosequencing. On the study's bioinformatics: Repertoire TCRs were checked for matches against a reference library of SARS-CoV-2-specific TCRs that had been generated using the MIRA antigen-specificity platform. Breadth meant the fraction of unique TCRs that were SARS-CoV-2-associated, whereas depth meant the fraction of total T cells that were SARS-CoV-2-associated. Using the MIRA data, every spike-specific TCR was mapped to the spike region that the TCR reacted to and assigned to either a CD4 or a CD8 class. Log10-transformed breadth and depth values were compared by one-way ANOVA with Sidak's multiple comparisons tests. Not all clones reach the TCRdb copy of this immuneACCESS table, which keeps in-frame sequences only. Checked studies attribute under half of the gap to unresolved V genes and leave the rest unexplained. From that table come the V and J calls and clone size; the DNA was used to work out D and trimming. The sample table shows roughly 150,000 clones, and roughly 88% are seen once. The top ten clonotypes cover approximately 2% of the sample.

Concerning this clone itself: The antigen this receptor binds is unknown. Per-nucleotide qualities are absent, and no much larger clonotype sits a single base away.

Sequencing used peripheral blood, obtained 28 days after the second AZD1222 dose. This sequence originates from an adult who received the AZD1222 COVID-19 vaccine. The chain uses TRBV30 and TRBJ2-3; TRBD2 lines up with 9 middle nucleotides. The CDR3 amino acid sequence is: CALAGSTDTQYF. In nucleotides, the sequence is TGTGCCCTAGCGGGAAGCACAGATACGCAGTATTTT.